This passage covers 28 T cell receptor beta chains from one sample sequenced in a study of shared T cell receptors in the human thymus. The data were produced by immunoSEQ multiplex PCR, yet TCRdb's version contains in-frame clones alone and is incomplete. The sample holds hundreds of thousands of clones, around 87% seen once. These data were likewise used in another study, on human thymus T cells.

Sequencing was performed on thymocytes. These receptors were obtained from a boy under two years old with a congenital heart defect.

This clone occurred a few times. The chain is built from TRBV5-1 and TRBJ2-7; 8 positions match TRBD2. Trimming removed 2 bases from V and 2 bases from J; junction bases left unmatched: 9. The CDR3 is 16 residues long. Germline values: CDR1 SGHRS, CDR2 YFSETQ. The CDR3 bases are TGCGCCAGCAGCTTTCGTTCCGGACTAGCAACCTACGAGCAGTACTTC. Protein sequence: CASSFRSGLATYEQYF. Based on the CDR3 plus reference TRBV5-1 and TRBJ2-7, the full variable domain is KAGVTQTPRYLIKTRGQQVTLSCSPISGHRSVSWYQQTPGQGLQFLFEYFSETQRNKGNFPGRFSGRQFSNSRSEMNVSTLELGDSALYLCASSFRSGLATYEQYFGPGTRLTVT.

DNA of the CDR3: TGTGCCAGCAGCTGGCAAGCAAGGGGTGGTTACAATGAGCAGTTCTTC. Translation: CASSWQARGGYNEQFF. The chain uses TRBV9 and TRBJ2-1, with TRBD1 as a possible D gene (5 bases). Germline-derived CDR1 and CDR2 are SGDLS and YYNGEE. This CDR3 spans 16 amino acids. The germline V and J ends were trimmed by 4 bases and 4 bases, with 18 bases remaining between them.

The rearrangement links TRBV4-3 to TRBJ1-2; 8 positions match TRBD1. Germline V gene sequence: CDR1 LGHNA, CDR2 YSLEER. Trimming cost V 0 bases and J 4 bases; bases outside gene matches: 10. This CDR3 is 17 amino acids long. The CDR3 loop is CASSQDSSTGDSYGYTF. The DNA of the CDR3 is TGCGCCAGCAGCCAAGATTCCTCGACAGGGGACTCCTATGGCTACACCTTC.

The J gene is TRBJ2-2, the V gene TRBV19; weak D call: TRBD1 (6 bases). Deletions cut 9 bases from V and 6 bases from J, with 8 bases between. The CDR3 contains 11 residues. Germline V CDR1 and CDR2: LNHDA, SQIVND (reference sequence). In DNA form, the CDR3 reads TGTGCCAGGCAGGGGTCCGGGGAGCTGTTTTTT. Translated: CARQGSGELFF.

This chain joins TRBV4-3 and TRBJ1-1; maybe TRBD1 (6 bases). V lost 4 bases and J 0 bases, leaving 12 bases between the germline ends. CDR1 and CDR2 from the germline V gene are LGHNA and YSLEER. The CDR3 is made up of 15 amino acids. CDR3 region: CASSPGQILNTEAFF. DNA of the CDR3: TGCGCCAGCAGCCCGGGACAAATCTTGAACACTGAAGCTTTCTTT.

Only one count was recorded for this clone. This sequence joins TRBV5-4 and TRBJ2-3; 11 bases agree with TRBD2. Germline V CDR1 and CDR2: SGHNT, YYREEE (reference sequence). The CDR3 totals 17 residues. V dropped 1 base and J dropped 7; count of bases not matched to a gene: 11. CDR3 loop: CASSLQETSGDYHTQYF. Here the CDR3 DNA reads TGTGCCAGCAGCTTGCAGGAGACTAGCGGGGACTACCATACGCAGTATTTT.

The CDR3 region is CASSLGGLAGVFYEQYF. CDR3 coding DNA: TGTGCCAGCAGTCTGGGTGGGCTAGCGGGAGTCTTCTACGAGCAGTACTTC. This rearrangement joins TRBV28 to TRBJ2-7; TRBD2 matches at 10 bases. This CDR3 is 17 amino acids long. Trimming at V came to 5 bases and at J to 3 bases, leaving 13 bases not matched to a gene. The V gene's germline CDR1 is MDHEN and CDR2 SYDVKM.

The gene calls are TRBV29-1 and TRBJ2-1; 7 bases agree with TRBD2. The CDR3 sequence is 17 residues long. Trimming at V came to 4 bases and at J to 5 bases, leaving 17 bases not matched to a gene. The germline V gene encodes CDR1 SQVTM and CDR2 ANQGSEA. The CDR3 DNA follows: TGCAGCGTTGCAGTGGTCTTGTGGCAGCGGGAAGACAATGAGCAGTTCTTC. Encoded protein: CSVAVVLWQREDNEQFF.

The CDR3 loop reads CASSYGQGLAGTEAFF. CDR3 DNA sequence: TGTGCCAGCAGTTACGGGCAGGGTCTAGCGGGCACTGAAGCTTTCTTT. The chain links TRBV6-6 to TRBJ1-1, with D possibly TRBD1 on 5 matching bases. The CDR3 runs 16 residues. Looked up from germline, CDR1 is MNHNY and CDR2 is SVGAGI (reference sequence). Trimming took off 2 bases at V and 4 bases at J, with 17 bases between the two ends.

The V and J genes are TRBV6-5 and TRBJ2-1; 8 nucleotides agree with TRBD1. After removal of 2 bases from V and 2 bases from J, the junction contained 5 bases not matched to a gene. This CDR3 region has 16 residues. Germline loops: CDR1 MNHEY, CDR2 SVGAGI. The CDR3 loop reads CASSYRGTGTYNEQFF. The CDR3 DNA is TGTGCCAGCAGTTACAGGGGGACAGGAACCTACAATGAGCAGTTCTTC.

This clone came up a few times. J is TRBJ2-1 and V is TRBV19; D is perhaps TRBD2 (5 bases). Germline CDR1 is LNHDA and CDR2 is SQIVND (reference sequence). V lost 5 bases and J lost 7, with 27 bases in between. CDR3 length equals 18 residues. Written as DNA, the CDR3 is TGTGCCAGTAGTCCAAACCCAGGTAGGGCAGGCCGAGGGAATGAGCAGTTCTTC. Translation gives CASSPNPGRAGRGNEQFF. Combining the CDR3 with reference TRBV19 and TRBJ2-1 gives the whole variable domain DGGITQSPKYLFRKEGQNVTLSCEQNLNHDAMYWYRQDPGQGLRLIYYSQIVNDFQKGDIAEGYSVSREKKESFPLTVTSAQKNPTAFYLCASSPNPGRAGRGNEQFFGPGTRLTVL.

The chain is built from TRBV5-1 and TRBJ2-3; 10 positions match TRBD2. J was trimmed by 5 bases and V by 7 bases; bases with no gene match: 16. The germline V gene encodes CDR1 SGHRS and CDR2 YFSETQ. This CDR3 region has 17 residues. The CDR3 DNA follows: TGCGCCAGCGCCCCTCAAACACTAGCGGGATTTTTAGATACGCAGTATTTT. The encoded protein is CASAPQTLAGFLDTQYF. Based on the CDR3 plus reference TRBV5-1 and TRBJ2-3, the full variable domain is KAGVTQTPRYLIKTRGQQVTLSCSPISGHRSVSWYQQTPGQGLQFLFEYFSETQRNKGNFPGRFSGRQFSNSRSEMNVSTLELGDSALYLCASAPQTLAGFLDTQYFGPGTRLTVL.

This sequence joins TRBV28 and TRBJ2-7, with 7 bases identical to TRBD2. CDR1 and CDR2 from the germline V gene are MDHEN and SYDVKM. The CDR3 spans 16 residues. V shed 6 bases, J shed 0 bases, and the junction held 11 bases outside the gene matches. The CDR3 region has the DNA TGTGCCAGCAGCGGGGGGAGACGGACGAGCTCCTACGAGCAGTACTTC. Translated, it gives CASSGGRRTSSYEQYF.

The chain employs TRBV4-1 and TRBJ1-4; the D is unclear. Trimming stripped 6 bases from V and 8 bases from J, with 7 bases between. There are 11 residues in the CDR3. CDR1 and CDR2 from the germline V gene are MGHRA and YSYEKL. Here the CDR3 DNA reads TGCGCCAGCAGACGAGGGGAAAAACTGTTTTTT. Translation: CASRRGEKLFF.

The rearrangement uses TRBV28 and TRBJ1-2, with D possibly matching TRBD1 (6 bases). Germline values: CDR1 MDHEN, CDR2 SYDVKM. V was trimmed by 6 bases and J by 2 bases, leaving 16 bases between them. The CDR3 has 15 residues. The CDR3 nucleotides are TGTGCCAGCAGAACTTGGACAGACCTAAACTATGGCTACACCTTC. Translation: CASRTWTDLNYGYTF.

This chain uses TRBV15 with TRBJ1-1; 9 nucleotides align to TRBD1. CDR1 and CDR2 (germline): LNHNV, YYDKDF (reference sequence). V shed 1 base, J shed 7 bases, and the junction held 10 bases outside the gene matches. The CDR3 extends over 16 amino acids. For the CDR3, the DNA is TGTGCCACCAGCAGAGGAGGAGACAGGGGGGAAATTGAAGCTTTCTTT. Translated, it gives CATSRGGDRGEIEAFF.

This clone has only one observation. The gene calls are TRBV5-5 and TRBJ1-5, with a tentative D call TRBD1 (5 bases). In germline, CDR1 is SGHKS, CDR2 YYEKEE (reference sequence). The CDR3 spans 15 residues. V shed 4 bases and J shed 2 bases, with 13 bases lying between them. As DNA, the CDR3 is TGTGCCAGCAGCCCAGGGTGCTCCGGCAATCAGCCCCAGCATTTT. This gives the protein CASSPGCSGNQPQHF.

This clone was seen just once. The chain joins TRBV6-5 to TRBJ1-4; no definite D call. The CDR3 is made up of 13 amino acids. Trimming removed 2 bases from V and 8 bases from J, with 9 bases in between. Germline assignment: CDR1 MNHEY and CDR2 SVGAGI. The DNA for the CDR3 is TGTGCCAGCAGTTACCGCGTGAAAGAAAAACTGTTTTTT. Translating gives CASSYRVKEKLFF.

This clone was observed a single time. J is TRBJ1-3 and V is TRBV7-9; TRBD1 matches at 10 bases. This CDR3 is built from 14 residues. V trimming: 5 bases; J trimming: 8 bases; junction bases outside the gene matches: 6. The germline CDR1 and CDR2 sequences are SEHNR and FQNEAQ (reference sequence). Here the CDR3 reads CASSERDRGYTIYF. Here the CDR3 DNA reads TGTGCCAGCAGCGAACGGGACAGGGGATACACCATATATTTT. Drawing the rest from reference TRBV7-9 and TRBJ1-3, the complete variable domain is DTGVSQNPRHKITKRGQNVTFRCDPISEHNRLYWYRQTLGQGPEFLTYFQNEAQLEKSRLLSDRFSAERPKGSFSTLEIQRTEQGDSAMYLCASSERDRGYTIYFGEGSWLTVV.

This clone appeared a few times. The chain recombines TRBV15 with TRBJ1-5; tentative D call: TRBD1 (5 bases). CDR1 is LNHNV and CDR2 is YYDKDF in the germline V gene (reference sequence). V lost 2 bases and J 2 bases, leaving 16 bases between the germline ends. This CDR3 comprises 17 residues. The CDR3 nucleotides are TGTGCCACCAGCAGACTGGTCCTCCCGGGGGGCAATCAGCCCCAGCATTTT. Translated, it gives CATSRLVLPGGNQPQHF.

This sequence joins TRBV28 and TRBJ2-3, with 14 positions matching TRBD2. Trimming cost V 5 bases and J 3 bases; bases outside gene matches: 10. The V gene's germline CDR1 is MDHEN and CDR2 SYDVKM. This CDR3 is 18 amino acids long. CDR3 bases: TGTGCCAGCAGTCCGACTAGCGGGGGGGCCGGCAGGACAGATACGCAGTATTTT. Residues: CASSPTSGGAGRTDTQYF.

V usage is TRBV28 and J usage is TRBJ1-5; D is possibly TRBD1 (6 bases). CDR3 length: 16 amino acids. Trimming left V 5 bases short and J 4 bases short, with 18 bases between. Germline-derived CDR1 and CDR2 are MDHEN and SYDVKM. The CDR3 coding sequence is TGTGCCAGCAGTACCATGTCAGGGGCCTTAAATCAGCCCCAGCATTTT. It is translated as CASSTMSGALNQPQHF.

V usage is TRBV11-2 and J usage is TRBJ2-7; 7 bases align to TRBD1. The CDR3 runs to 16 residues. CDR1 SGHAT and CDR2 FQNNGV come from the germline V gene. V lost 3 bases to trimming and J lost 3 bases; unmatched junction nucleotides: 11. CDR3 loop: CASSFIYPGQRYEQYF. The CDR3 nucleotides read TGTGCCAGCAGCTTCATATATCCGGGACAGCGCTACGAGCAGTACTTC.

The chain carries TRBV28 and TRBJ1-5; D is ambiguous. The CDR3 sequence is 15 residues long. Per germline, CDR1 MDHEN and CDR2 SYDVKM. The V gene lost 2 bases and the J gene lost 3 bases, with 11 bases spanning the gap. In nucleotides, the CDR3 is TGTGCCAGCAGTTTAGAGATAGAGTACAATCAGCCCCAGCATTTT. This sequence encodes CASSLEIEYNQPQHF.

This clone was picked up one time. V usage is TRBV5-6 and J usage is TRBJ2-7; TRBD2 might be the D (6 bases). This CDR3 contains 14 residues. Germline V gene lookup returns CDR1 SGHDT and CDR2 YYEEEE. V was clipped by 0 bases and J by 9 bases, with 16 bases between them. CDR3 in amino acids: CASSLGQGGAGQYF. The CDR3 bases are TGTGCCAGCAGCTTGGGCCAGGGAGGTGCTGGGCAGTACTTC.

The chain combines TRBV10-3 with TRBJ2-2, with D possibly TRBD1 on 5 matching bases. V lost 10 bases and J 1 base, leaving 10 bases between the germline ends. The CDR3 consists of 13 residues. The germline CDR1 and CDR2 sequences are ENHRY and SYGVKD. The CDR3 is CATLDKNTGELFF. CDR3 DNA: TGTGCCACATTGGACAAGAACACCGGGGAGCTGTTTTTT.

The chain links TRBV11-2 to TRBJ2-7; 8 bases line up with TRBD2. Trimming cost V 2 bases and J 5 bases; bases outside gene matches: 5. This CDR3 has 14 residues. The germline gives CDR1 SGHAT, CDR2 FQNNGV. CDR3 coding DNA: TGTGCCAGCAGCTTATCCGGGGGGGCCCACGAGCAGTACTTC. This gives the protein CASSLSGGAHEQYF.

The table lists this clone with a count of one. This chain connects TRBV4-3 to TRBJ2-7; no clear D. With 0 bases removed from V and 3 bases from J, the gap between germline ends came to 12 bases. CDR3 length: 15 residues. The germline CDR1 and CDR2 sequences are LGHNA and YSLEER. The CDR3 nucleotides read TGCGCCAGCAGCCAAGATGTAGACTTGGGCTACGAGCAGTACTTC. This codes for CASSQDVDLGYEQYF.